The present entry profiles one T cell receptor beta chain with its context. Repertoires were generated with immunoSEQ multiplex PCR, while TCRdb's copy carries only in-frame clones and drops some. The sample includes 380,000 or so clones, approximately 86% of them seen just once. This entry comes from a study of blood T cell repertoires in COVID-19. Study overall: Collection of acute and convalescent COVID-19 samples took place in the United States, Italy and Spain.

The CDR3 consists of 14 residues. The V end was cut by 5 bases, the J end by 3 bases, with 13 bases between. CDR1 SGHVS and CDR2 FNYEAQ come from the germline V gene. The clonotype originates from an older woman with COVID-19, enrolled during active disease. The J gene is TRBJ1-2, the V gene TRBV7-6; D perhaps matches TRBD1 (5 bases). Sequenced input: peripheral blood. CDR3 sequence: CASSPGGGYYGYTF. The DNA of the CDR3 is TGTGCCAGCAGCCCCGGGGGGGGTTACTATGGCTACACCTTC.